The clone carrying this T cell receptor (beta chain) was counted a few times. Its specificity is unknown. The data derive from a study of response to subunit inactivated influenza vaccine. The CDR3 totals 17 residues. CDR1 is DFQATT and CDR2 is SNEGSKA in the germline V gene (reference sequence). V lost 2 bases and J lost 0; bases outside the gene matches: 3. Study-level points and caveats: That few new T cells are recruited by each seasonal influenza vaccination was the authors' suggestion.

TCRdb used MiXCR to reprocess the RT-PCR reads, holding one entry per CDR3 protein. Found here are some 500,000 distinct CDR3 sequences, approximately 15% of them singletons; the top ten hold about 3%. The chain recombines TRBV20-1 with TRBJ2-3, with TRBD2 matching 15 bases. The TCR was taken from a man aged 50 to 69 who received an inactivated influenza vaccine. The starting material was CD4+ T cells sorted from PBMCs, obtained about 24 months after vaccination. CDR3 residues: CSARTGLAGGSTDTQYF. CDR3 in DNA: TGCAGTGCTAGAACGGGACTAGCGGGAGGTAGCACAGATACGCAGTATTTT.